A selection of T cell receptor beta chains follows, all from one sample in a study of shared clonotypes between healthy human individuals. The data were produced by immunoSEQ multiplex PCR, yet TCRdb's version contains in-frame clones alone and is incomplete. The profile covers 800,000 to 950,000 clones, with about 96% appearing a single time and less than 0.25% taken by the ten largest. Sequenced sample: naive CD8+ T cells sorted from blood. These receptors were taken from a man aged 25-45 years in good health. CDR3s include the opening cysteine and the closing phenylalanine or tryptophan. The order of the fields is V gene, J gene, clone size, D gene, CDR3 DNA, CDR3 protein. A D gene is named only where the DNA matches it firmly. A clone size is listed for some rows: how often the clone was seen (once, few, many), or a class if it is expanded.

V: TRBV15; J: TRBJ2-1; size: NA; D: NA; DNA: TGTGCCACCAGCAGAGATCTAGCGTTTAATCAGTTCTTC; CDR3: CATSRDLAFNQFF
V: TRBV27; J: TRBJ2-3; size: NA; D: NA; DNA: TGTGCCAGCAGTATCAGACCAGATACGCAGTATTTT; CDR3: CASSIRPDTQYF
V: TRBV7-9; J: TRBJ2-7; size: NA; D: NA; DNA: TGTGCCAGCAGCCCGCGAGAAGGGTTTACGGAGTACGAGCAGTACTTC; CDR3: CASSPREGFTEYEQYF
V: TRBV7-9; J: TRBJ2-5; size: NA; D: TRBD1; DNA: TGTGCCAGCAGCCTAATCTCCCGGACAGGGCGAGAGACCCAGTACTTC; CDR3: CASSLISRTGRETQYF
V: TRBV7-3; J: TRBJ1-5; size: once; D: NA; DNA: TGTGCCAGCAGCTTCGGCTTTAGTGGGACACCCCAGCCCCAGCATTTT; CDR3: CASSFGFSGTPQPQHF
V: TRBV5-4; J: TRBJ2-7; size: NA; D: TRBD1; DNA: TGTGCCAGCAGCAAGCCGGGACAGACCTACGAGCAGTACTTC; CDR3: CASSKPGQTYEQYF
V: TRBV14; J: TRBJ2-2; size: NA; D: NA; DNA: TGTGCCAGCAGCCACCCTGGGGACTTCCTAACCGGGGAGCTGTTTTTT; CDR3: CASSHPGDFLTGELFF
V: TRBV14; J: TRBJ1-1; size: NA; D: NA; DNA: TGTGCCAGCAGCCCAAGCTTTAGGAGTGAAGCTTTCTTT; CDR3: CASSPSFRSEAFF
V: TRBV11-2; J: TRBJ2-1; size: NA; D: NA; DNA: TGTGCCAGCAGCTTACTGGGGGCGTTGGATGAGCAGTTCTTC; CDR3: CASSLLGALDEQFF
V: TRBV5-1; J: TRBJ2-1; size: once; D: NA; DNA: TGCGCCAGCAGCTTGGAAGGGGACAATGAGCAGTTCTTC; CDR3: CASSLEGDNEQFF
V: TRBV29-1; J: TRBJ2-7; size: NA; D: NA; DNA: TGCAGCGTCTACAGGGATACGGGAACCTACGAGCAGTACTTC; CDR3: CSVYRDTGTYEQYF
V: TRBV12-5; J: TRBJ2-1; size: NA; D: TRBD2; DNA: TGTGCTAGTGGTTTCCCCGTCGGGACTAGCAATGAGCAGTTCTTC; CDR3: CASGFPVGTSNEQFF
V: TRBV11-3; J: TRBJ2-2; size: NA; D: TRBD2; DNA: TGTGCCAGCAGCACAGCCGGGAGGCGGGGCACCGGGGAGCTGTTTTTT; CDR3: CASSTAGRRGTGELFF
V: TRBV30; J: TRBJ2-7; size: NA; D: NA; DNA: TGTGCCTGGAGTTTTGGAATGGGTTCCTACGAGCAGTACTTC; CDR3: CAWSFGMGSYEQYF
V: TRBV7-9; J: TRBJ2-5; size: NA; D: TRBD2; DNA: TGTGCCAGCAGCTTAGCTCCGACTAGCGAAGAGACCCAGTACTTC; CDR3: CASSLAPTSEETQYF
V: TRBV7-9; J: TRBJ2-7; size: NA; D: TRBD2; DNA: TGTGCCAGCAGTTATATCGCGCGCGGGAGCTCCTACGAGCAGTACTTC; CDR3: CASSYIARGSSYEQYF
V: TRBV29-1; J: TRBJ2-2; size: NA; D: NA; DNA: TGCAGCGTTGAACCTACCGGGACCACCACCGGGGAGCTGTTTTTT; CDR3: CSVEPTGTTTGELFF
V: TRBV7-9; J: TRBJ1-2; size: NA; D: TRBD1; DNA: TGTGCCAGCAGCCCGGGACAGGGCGAAAACTATGGCTACACCTTC; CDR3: CASSPGQGENYGYTF
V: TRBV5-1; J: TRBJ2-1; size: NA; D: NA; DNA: TGCGCCAGCAGCTTGGAGAGGAGCTCCTACAATGAGCAGTTCTTC; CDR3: CASSLERSSYNEQFF
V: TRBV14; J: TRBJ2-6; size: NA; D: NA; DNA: TGTGCCAGCAGCCAGGCCCGGGACCTATCTGGGGCCAACGTCCTGACTTTC; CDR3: CASSQARDLSGANVLTF
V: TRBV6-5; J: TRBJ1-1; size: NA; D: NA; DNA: TGTGCCAGCAGTTACTCGACTTTGAGAAACACTGAAGCTTTCTTT; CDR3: CASSYSTLRNTEAFF
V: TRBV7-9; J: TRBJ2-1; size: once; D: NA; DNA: TGTGCCAGCAGCTTAGAAGAAGGGTTTTTGGCCTACAATGAGCAGTTCTTC; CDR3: CASSLEEGFLAYNEQFF
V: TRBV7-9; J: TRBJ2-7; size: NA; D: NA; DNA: TGTGCCAGCAGTCCGCCCAGATCCTACGAGCAGTACTTC; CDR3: CASSPPRSYEQYF
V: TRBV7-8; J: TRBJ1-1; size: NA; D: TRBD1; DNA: TGTGCCAGCAGCCCGGAACGGACAGGGCAGGCTTTCTTT; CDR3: CASSPERTGQAFF
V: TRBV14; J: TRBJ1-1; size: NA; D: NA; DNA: TGTGCCAGCAGCCAAGATCTTGGGACATCGAACACTGAAGCTTTCTTT; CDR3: CASSQDLGTSNTEAFF
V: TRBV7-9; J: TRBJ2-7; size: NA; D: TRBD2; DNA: TGTGCCAGCAGCCCGGGGACTAGCTACGAGCAGTACTTC; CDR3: CASSPGTSYEQYF
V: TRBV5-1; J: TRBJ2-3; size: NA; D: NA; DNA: TGCGCCAGCAGTAGTACAGGAACCAGCACAGATACGCAGTATTTT; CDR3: CASSSTGTSTDTQYF
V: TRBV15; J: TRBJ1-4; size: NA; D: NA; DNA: TGTGCCACCAGCAGAGATCGCGGGGCGAAGGGTGAAAAACTGTTTTTT; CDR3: CATSRDRGAKGEKLFF
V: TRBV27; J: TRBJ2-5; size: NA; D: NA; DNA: TGTGCCAGCAGTCTCGGGTTGGGGAGAGAGACCCAGTACTTC; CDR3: CASSLGLGRETQYF
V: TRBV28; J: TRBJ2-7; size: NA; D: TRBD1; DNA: TGTGCCAGCATGCCGCTGGGACAGGGGGCTTACGAGCAGTACTTC; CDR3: CASMPLGQGAYEQYF
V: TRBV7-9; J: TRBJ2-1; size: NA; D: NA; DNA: TGTGCCAGCAGCGGTACCGCCGGGACTTTGACCTACAATGAGCAGTTCTTC; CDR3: CASSGTAGTLTYNEQFF